What follows are 11 T cell receptor beta chains derived from one specimen sequenced in a study of T cells in localized non-small cell lung cancer (dated by TCRdb to 2018 to 2021). The library was generated by the immunoSEQ multiplex PCR assay. TCRdb limited this immuneACCESS table to in-frame rearrangements with V and J called. A share of clones is missing; checked studies link under half to unresolved V genes, and the rest is unexplained. In all, the sample holds about 78,000 clones, and just under 85% of those were seen once. The ten largest account for roughly 3% of the sample. This material consisted of peripheral blood, taken before any cancer treatment. The receptors stem from a man between 40 and 75 years old with stage I lung adenocarcinoma.

The chain combines TRBV11-3 with TRBJ2-7, with D perhaps given as TRBD1 or TRBD2 (6 bases each). V lost 5 bases and J lost 3, with 14 bases in between. Germline CDR1 and CDR2: SGHNT and YENEEA. The length of the CDR3 is 14 residues. The CDR3 spells CASSRGPGLYEQYF. CDR3 DNA: TGTGCCAGCAGCCGGGGGCCGGGGCTCTACGAGCAGTACTTC.

This clone appeared a few times. This chain's CDR3 is CASSRGTYEQFF. The CDR3, as DNA: TGTGCCAGCAGCCGAGGGACTTATGAGCAGTTCTTC. This chain connects TRBV6-5 to TRBJ2-1; a possible D gene is TRBD2 (6 bases). Per the germline V gene, CDR1 is MNHEY and CDR2 is SVGAGI. The CDR3 covers 12 residues. The V end was cut by 6 bases, the J end by 8 bases, with 11 bases between.

The CDR3 loop is CASSLVREKLFF. The CDR3 DNA sequence: TGTGCCAGCAGCTTGGTAAGGGAAAAACTGTTTTTT. This rearrangement joins TRBV5-6 to TRBJ1-4; no clear D gene. Germline CDR1 is SGHDT and CDR2 is YYEEEE. CDR3 length: 12 amino acids. Trimming removed 0 bases from V and 8 bases from J, with 5 bases in between. Full variable domain (missing parts from reference TRBV5-6 and TRBJ1-4): DAGVTQSPTHLIKTRGQQVTLRCSPKSGHDTVSWYQQALGQGPQFIFQYYEEEERQRGNFPDRFSGHQFPNYSSELNVNALLLGDSALYLCASSLVREKLFFGSGTQLSVL.

The rearrangement links TRBV28 to TRBJ2-7, with 10 bases that match TRBD1. The junction had 4 bases not matched to a gene; V was cut back by 5 bases and J by 0 bases. The germline V gene has CDR1 MDHEN and CDR2 SYDVKM. This CDR3 has 15 amino acids. The CDR3 DNA reads TGTGCCAGCAGTGGGACAGGGGCAGGCTCCTACGAGCAGTACTTC. Its protein product is CASSGTGAGSYEQYF.

By sample fraction, this clone is medium-sized. The rearrangement links TRBV30 to TRBJ2-5; possible D gene TRBD2, 7 bases. The germline V gene encodes CDR1 GTSNPN and CDR2 SVGIG (reference sequence). This CDR3 has 14 amino acids. The ends were cut back, 4 bases at V and 2 bases at J, with 14 bases in the middle. Here the CDR3 DNA reads TGTGCCTGGAACCTTAGGGGGGGGCAAGAGACCCAGTACTTC. Translated, it gives CAWNLRGGQETQYF.

J is TRBJ1-1 and V is TRBV7-9; D might be TRBD1 (5 bases). The germline CDR1 and CDR2 sequences are SEHNR and FQNEAQ (reference sequence). There are 13 residues in the CDR3. V was clipped by 6 bases and J by 6 bases, with 14 bases between them. In nucleotides, the CDR3 is TGTGCCAGCAGTACTAAGGGGTTCTCTGAAGCTTTCTTT. This sequence encodes CASSTKGFSEAFF.

This rearrangement joins TRBV5-6 to TRBJ2-3, with no clear D. CDR3 size: 15 residues. V shed 0 bases and J shed 0 bases, with 8 bases lying between them. Germline assignment: CDR1 SGHDT and CDR2 YYEEEE. The CDR3 DNA reads TGTGCCAGCAGCTTGGTTCCGGGCAGCACAGATACGCAGTATTTT. Its translation: CASSLVPGSTDTQYF.

The chain has TRBV10-2 and TRBJ2-7; D unresolved. Trimming stripped 3 bases from V and 3 bases from J, with 6 bases between. Germline assignment: CDR1 WSHSY and CDR2 SAAADI. The CDR3 runs to 12 residues. DNA of the CDR3: TGCGCCAGCAGTGACCGGTACTACGAGCAGTACTTC. Encoded protein: CASSDRYYEQYF.

The V call is TRBV10-3, the J call TRBJ1-2; no clear D. The V and J ends lost 8 bases and 4 bases respectively, with 14 bases between them. Germline CDR1 is ENHRY and CDR2 is SYGVKD. The CDR3 totals 13 residues. The CDR3 DNA follows: TGTGCCATCGGGAACAGCGTACTCTATGGCTACACCTTC. This translates into CAIGNSVLYGYTF.

CDR3 protein: CASSLVTILAGKNTGELFF. CDR3 DNA sequence: TGTGCCAGCAGCTTAGTAACGATCCTAGCGGGAAAGAACACCGGGGAGCTGTTTTTT. This chain connects TRBV7-9 to TRBJ2-2, with TRBD2 identical over 9 bases. Germline V gives CDR1 SEHNR, CDR2 FQNEAQ (reference sequence). The CDR3 has 19 residues. The V gene end was trimmed by 1 base and the J gene end by 1 base; junction bases not matched to a gene: 10.

This clone has only one observation. The chain is built from TRBV5-6 and TRBJ2-1; D unresolved. V shed 0 bases and J shed 5 bases, with 6 bases lying between them. The CDR3 has 13 residues. The germline V gene has CDR1 SGHDT and CDR2 YYEEEE. The CDR3 nucleotides are TGTGCCAGCAGCTTGGCCTCGGACAATGAGCAGTTCTTC. It encodes CASSLASDNEQFF.